A single sample gave rise to the 26 T cell receptor beta chains below, sequenced in a study of shared clonotypes between healthy human individuals. Naivety among CD8 cells was defined by CD45RO negativity and positive CCR7 selection, thereby excluding terminally differentiated effector memory CD45RA+ cells. Generated by immunoSEQ multiplex PCR, the TCRdb table keeps only in-frame clones and is missing some. The sample shows hundreds of thousands of clones, about 96% of them seen only once. The sequenced material came from naive CD8+ T cells sorted from blood. Receptor source: a woman aged 25 to 39 in good health.

DNA of the CDR3: TGTGCCAGCAGCATGGACAGGGCTTTCGATGAGCAGTTCTTC. It translates to CASSMDRAFDEQFF. V and J are TRBV13 and TRBJ2-1; 8 bases agree with TRBD1. Germline V gene data show CDR1 as PRHDT and CDR2 as FYEKMQ (reference sequence). V lost 5 bases and J lost 8; bases outside the gene matches: 8. This CDR3 comprises 14 residues.

The chain employs TRBV2 and TRBJ2-7; the match to TRBD1 covers 8 bases. The CDR3 runs 13 residues. CDR1 is SNHLY and CDR2 is FYNNEI in the germline V gene. Trimming cost V 10 bases and J 0 bases; bases outside gene matches: 5. The CDR3 protein is CAKGQGSSYEQYF. The CDR3 DNA reads TGTGCCAAAGGACAGGGCAGCTCCTACGAGCAGTACTTC.

The V and J genes are TRBV4-1 and TRBJ2-7; 11 bases line up with TRBD2. The V and J ends lost 1 base and 4 bases, in that order; junction bases with no gene match: 15. This CDR3 region has 19 residues. CDR1 MGHRA and CDR2 YSYEKL come from the germline V gene. CDR3 DNA: TGCGCCAGCAGCCAAGGATTACCACTAGCGGGAGATATAGGATACGAGCAGTACTTC. Its translation: CASSQGLPLAGDIGYEQYF.

The rearrangement joins TRBV2 to TRBJ2-3, with D perhaps matching TRBD1 (5 bases). Germline V gives CDR1 SNHLY, CDR2 FYNNEI. The CDR3 has 17 amino acids. With 1 base removed from V and 4 bases from J, the gap between germline ends came to 18 bases. The CDR3 nucleotides read TGTGCCAGCAGTGAAGTAGGGGATATCCCCCCCCCAGATACGCAGTATTTT. As protein: CASSEVGDIPPPDTQYF.

The chain joins TRBV7-9 to TRBJ2-1; TRBD2 aligns across 7 bases. Germline-derived CDR1 and CDR2 are SEHNR and FQNEAQ (reference sequence). With 1 base clipped from V and 6 bases from J, the junction kept 9 bases outside the gene matches. The CDR3 is 16 residues long. The CDR3 DNA sequence: TGTGCCAGCAGCTTAGGGGAAGCGGGATTGGTCAATGAGCAGTTCTTC. This sequence encodes CASSLGEAGLVNEQFF.

CDR3 residues: CASNNGGYEQYF. The CDR3 bases are TGTGCCAGCAATAACGGAGGATACGAGCAGTACTTC. The chain carries TRBV27 and TRBJ2-7, with TRBD2 as a possible D gene (5 bases). The germline V and J ends were trimmed by 7 bases and 4 bases, with 11 bases remaining between them. CDR1 is MNHEY, CDR2 SMNVEV, per germline (reference sequence). The CDR3 totals 12 residues.

The CDR3 DNA is TGTGCCAGCAGCTTGGGGGACAACAACTATGGCTACACCTTC. Its protein is CASSLGDNNYGYTF. This sequence joins TRBV5-5 and TRBJ1-2; TRBD1 might be the D (6 bases). This CDR3 has 14 residues. Germline CDR1 is SGHKS and CDR2 is YYEKEE (reference sequence). Trimming shortened V by 0 bases and J by 2 bases, and 8 bases separated the two germline ends.

This chain uses TRBV11-3 with TRBJ1-1; 9 bases map to TRBD1. The CDR3 is 16 amino acids. CDR1 is SGHNT and CDR2 is YENEEA in the germline V gene. J gave up 3 bases and V 1 base, and 6 bases lay outside the gene matches. CDR3 amino acids: CASSLGPGQGDTEAFF. The CDR3 DNA sequence: TGTGCCAGCAGCTTAGGGCCGGGACAGGGCGACACTGAAGCTTTCTTT.

The chain couples TRBV11-3 to TRBJ2-7; maybe TRBD1 (8 bases). There are 16 residues in the CDR3. V lost 5 bases to trimming and J lost 3 bases, with 20 bases between them. Germline CDR1 and CDR2: SGHNT and YENEEA. CDR3 coding DNA: TGTGCCAGCAGCCACAACAGGGGGAGGGTAGTCTACGAGCAGTACTTC. Residues: CASSHNRGRVVYEQYF.

Details on this clone: The same CDR3 can be traced to other DNA sequences in this sample. The chain uses TRBV27 and TRBJ1-1; D possibly corresponds to TRBD1 (5 bases). Germline V gene sequence: CDR1 MNHEY, CDR2 SMNVEV (reference sequence). The ends were cut back, 2 bases at V and 4 bases at J, with 8 bases in the middle. The CDR3 has 13 residues. CDR3 residues: CASSLTGGTEAFF. The CDR3 DNA follows: TGTGCCAGCAGTTTAACCGGGGGCACTGAAGCTTTCTTT.

V is TRBV2 and J is TRBJ1-3; tentatively, D is TRBD1 (6 bases). Trimming stripped 0 bases from V and 4 bases from J, with 10 bases between. Per germline, CDR1 SNHLY and CDR2 FYNNEI. The CDR3 spans 15 residues. The CDR3 coding sequence is TGTGCCAGCAGTGAAGCTGGGGGGCCAGGAAACACCATATATTTT. Translating it yields CASSEAGGPGNTIYF.

This chain links TRBV7-2 with TRBJ2-1, with TRBD2 matching 9 bases. Germline values: CDR1 SGHTA, CDR2 FQGNSA. The CDR3 totals 16 residues. V shed 3 bases and J 4 bases; nucleotides not matched to a gene: 7. CDR3 loop: CASSFSGTSRYNEQFF. The CDR3, as DNA: TGTGCCAGCAGCTTCTCCGGGACTAGCCGGTACAATGAGCAGTTCTTC.

As concerns this clone: Other DNA sequences of this sample code for an identical CDR3. The V and J genes are TRBV7-6 and TRBJ2-7; D gene ambiguous. In germline, CDR1 is SGHVS, CDR2 FNYEAQ. Trimming left V 4 bases short and J 0 bases short, with 7 bases between. There are 13 residues in the CDR3. CDR3 protein: CASSSGLSYEQYF. In DNA form, the CDR3 reads TGTGCCAGCAGCTCCGGCCTCTCCTACGAGCAGTACTTC. Filled out from reference TRBV7-6 and TRBJ2-7, the complete variable domain reads GAGVSQSPRYKVTKRGQDVALRCDPISGHVSLYWYRQALGQGPEFLTYFNYEAQQDKSGLPNDRFSAERPEGSISTLTIQRTEQRDSAMYRCASSSGLSYEQYFGPGTRLTVT.

This sequence joins TRBV5-1 and TRBJ2-5; D may correspond to TRBD1 or TRBD2 (5 bases each). Germline-derived CDR1 and CDR2 are SGHRS and YFSETQ. This CDR3 contains 14 residues. The V gene lost 1 base and the J gene lost 4 bases, with 11 bases spanning the gap. CDR3 sequence: CASSLIEGLETQYF. CDR3 nucleotide sequence: TGCGCCAGCAGCTTGATTGAGGGGTTAGAGACCCAGTACTTC.

The chain combines TRBV7-9 with TRBJ1-5; 8 bases align to TRBD1. J gave up 1 base and V 4 bases, and 6 bases lay outside the gene matches. The CDR3 runs to 16 residues. CDR1 is SEHNR, CDR2 FQNEAQ, per germline (reference sequence). The CDR3 loop reads CASSSVTGASNQPQHF. CDR3 coding DNA: TGTGCCAGCAGCTCCGTGACAGGGGCGAGCAATCAGCCCCAGCATTTT.

V gene TRBV4-2 combines with J gene TRBJ1-2; no reliable D call. The CDR3 is 18 residues long. The V and J ends lost 3 bases and 3 bases respectively, with 23 bases between them. Germline CDR1 and CDR2: LGHNA and YNFKEQ. CDR3 nucleotide sequence: TGTGCCAGCAGCCACTCAATGTATAGGGAGCTACCCGACTATGGCTACACCTTC. Amino acid sequence: CASSHSMYRELPDYGYTF.

The chain recombines TRBV6-4 with TRBJ1-4; D may be TRBD1 (5 bases). In germline, CDR1 is MRHNA, CDR2 SNTAGT. The CDR3 totals 14 residues. Trimming removed 4 bases at V and 10 bases at J, with 16 bases between. The CDR3 nucleotides are TGTGCCAGCAGTGGGCAGGGCCATTGGGGAAAACTGTTTTTT. It translates to CASSGQGHWGKLFF.

As for this clone: Other DNA sequences in this sample translate to the same CDR3. The chain has TRBV2 and TRBJ2-1; 12 bases match TRBD2. V lost 4 bases to trimming and J lost 2 bases; unmatched junction nucleotides: 0. The V gene's germline CDR1 is SNHLY and CDR2 FYNNEI. This CDR3 comprises 15 residues. CDR3 in amino acids: CASSGTSGAYNEQFF. The CDR3 coding sequence is TGTGCCAGCAGTGGGACTAGCGGGGCCTACAATGAGCAGTTCTTC.

This clone was observed once. Written as DNA, the CDR3 is TGTGCCAGTAGCAATCGGAGGGGCCTACCTAATGAAAAACTGTTTTTT. Its translation is CASSNRRGLPNEKLFF. The genes are TRBV19 and TRBJ1-4; tentatively, D is TRBD1 (5 bases). Germline V gene sequence: CDR1 LNHDA, CDR2 SQIVND (reference sequence). The CDR3 sequence is 16 residues long. V lost 6 bases to trimming and J lost 3 bases, with 17 bases between them.

The CDR3 here is CASSIRLAGRPYEQYF. In DNA, the CDR3 is TGTGCCAGCAGTATCCGACTAGCGGGACGTCCCTACGAGCAGTACTTC. The chain carries TRBV28 and TRBJ2-7; 11 bases are a match to TRBD2. Germline CDR1 reads MDHEN; CDR2 reads SYDVKM. The V gene end was trimmed by 5 bases and the J gene end by 2 bases; junction bases not matched to a gene: 8. The CDR3 runs 16 residues.

The count of this clone is one. J is TRBJ2-2 and V is TRBV10-2, with TRBD1 matching over 8 bases. From germline, CDR1 is WSHSY and CDR2 SAAADI. The CDR3 runs to 18 residues. The J segment lost 5 bases and the V segment lost 4 bases, leaving 15 bases of the junction unmatched. The CDR3 protein is CASSGPTNDRGNTGELFF. In DNA form, the CDR3 reads TGCGCCAGCAGTGGACCCACCAACGACAGGGGTAATACCGGGGAGCTGTTTTTT.

The genes are TRBV14 and TRBJ2-7, with unresolved D. V was pared by 4 bases and J by 2 bases, with 18 bases between. The CDR3 length is 16 residues. The germline CDR1 and CDR2 sequences are SGHDN and FVKESK. CDR3 nucleotide sequence: TGTGCCAGCAGCCCAAAGTTCGGGCTACCCCCCTACGAGCAGTACTTC. Its protein product is CASSPKFGLPPYEQYF. The complete variable domain, with remaining parts taken from reference TRBV14 and TRBJ2-7, reads EAGVTQFPSHSVIEKGQTVTLRCDPISGHDNLYWYRRVMGKEIKFLLHFVKESKQDESGMPNNRFLAERTGGTYSTLKVQPAELEDSGVYFCASSPKFGLPPYEQYFGPGTRLTVT.

The CDR3 is CSVWDGPNTEAFF. Here the CDR3 DNA reads TGCAGCGTATGGGACGGACCGAACACTGAAGCTTTCTTT. The rearrangement uses TRBV29-1 and TRBJ1-1; a possible D gene is TRBD1 (5 bases). The CDR3 consists of 13 residues. Per germline, CDR1 SQVTM and CDR2 ANQGSEA. V dropped 6 bases and J dropped 1 base, with 12 bases sitting between them.

V usage is TRBV5-6 and J usage is TRBJ2-7; the match to TRBD1 covers 9 bases. Trimming at V came to 4 bases and at J to 2 bases, leaving 4 bases not matched to a gene. Looked up from germline, CDR1 is SGHDT and CDR2 is YYEEEE. CDR3 length equals 14 residues. DNA of the CDR3: TGTGCCAGCAGCATGGGACAGGGTGCCTACGAGCAGTACTTC. Amino acids: CASSMGQGAYEQYF.

The genes are TRBV30 and TRBJ1-6; D uncertain. The length of the CDR3 is 13 residues. Deletions cut 0 bases from V and 7 bases from J, with 7 bases between. Per germline, CDR1 GTSNPN and CDR2 SVGIG (reference sequence). The CDR3: CAWSVISNSPLHF. For the CDR3, the DNA is TGTGCCTGGAGTGTAATCTCCAATTCACCCCTCCACTTT.

The chain recombines TRBV11-2 with TRBJ2-7; the D is unclear. Per germline, CDR1 SGHAT and CDR2 FQNNGV. This CDR3 spans 15 amino acids. V lost 6 bases, J lost 3 bases, and 18 bases lay in between. DNA for the CDR3: TGTGCCAGCAGACCCGACACGTTTGCAGGCTACGAGCAGTACTTC. The encoded protein is CASRPDTFAGYEQYF.